A single sample is the source of the 3 T cell receptor beta chains below, sequenced in a study of CD8+ T cells in alopecia areata. Once RNA had been extracted, it was reverse transcribed into cDNA to act as the sequencing template. Some clones are missing from TCRdb's copy, which holds only in-frame ones; the method was immunoSEQ multiplex PCR. The table lists around 270,000 clones, about 62% of them singletons. The treatment: oral pan-JAK inhibitor, 5-10 mg twice daily. Sequenced material: CD4+ T cells sorted from blood, taken at week 24, from a patient treated with tofacitinib. The receptors originated from a human donor with alopecia areata.

V and J are TRBV5-6 and TRBJ1-4; 10 bases are shared with TRBD1. The CDR3 is made up of 15 amino acids. Per the germline V gene, CDR1 is SGHDT and CDR2 is YYEEEE. J lost 5 bases, V lost 4 bases, and 5 bases had no gene match. CDR3: CASSPLDRGNEKLFF. The DNA for the CDR3 is TGTGCCAGCAGCCCACTGGACAGGGGGAATGAAAAACTGTTTTTT.

The rearrangement joins TRBV6-5 to TRBJ1-5; D is undetermined. The ends were cut back, 8 bases at V and 3 bases at J, with 14 bases in the middle. This CDR3 has 14 amino acids. The germline V gene encodes CDR1 MNHEY and CDR2 SVGAGI. The CDR3 is CASQDGSYNQPQHF. CDR3 DNA: TGTGCCAGCCAGGACGGCAGTTACAATCAGCCCCAGCATTTT.

The J gene is TRBJ2-7, the V gene TRBV5-1, with D possibly being TRBD1 or TRBD2 (5 bases each). The CDR3 spans 15 residues. With 0 bases removed from V and 9 bases from J, the gap between germline ends came to 19 bases. Germline CDR1 reads SGHRS; CDR2 reads YFSETQ. Here the CDR3 reads CASSLGGALLQGQYF. For the CDR3, the DNA is TGCGCCAGCAGCTTGGGGGGAGCCCTCTTGCAGGGGCAGTACTTC.